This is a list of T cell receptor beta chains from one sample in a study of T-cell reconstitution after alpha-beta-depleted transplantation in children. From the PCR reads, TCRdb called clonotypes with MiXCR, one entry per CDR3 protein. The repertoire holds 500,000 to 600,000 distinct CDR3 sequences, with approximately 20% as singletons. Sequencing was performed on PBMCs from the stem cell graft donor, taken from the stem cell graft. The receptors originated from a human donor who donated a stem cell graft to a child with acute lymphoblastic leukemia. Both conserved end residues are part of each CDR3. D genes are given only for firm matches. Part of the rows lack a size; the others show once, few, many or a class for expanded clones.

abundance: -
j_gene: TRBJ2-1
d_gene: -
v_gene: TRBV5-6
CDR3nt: TGTGCCAGCAGCGGAACAGGGATCCCCACCAATGAGCAGTTCTTC
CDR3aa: CASSGTGIPTNEQFF

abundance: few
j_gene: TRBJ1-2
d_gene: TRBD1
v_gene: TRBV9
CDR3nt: TGTGCCAGCAGACGGACAGGAGGCGCACCCAGCCATGGCTACACCTTC
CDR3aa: CASRRTGGAPSHGYTF

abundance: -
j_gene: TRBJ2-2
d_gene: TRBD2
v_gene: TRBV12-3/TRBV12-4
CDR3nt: TGTGCCAGCAGTTTCGGGACTAGCGTTTTAAACACCGGGGAGCTGTTTTTT
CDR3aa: CASSFGTSVLNTGELFF

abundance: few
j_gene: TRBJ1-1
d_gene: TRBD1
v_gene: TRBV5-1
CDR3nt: TGCGCCAGCAGCTTGGGTGATTCCAGGGGGCGTACTGAAGCTTTCTTT
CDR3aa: CASSLGDSRGRTEAFF

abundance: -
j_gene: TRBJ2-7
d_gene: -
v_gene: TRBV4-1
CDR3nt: TGCGCCAGCAGCCAAGTTAAACTTACCACCTACGAGCAGTACTTC
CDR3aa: CASSQVKLTTYEQYF

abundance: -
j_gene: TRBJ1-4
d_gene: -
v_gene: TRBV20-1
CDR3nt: TGCAGTGCTCCTTACGGGCCGGGAACATATGAAAAACTGTTTTTT
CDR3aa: CSAPYGPGTYEKLFF

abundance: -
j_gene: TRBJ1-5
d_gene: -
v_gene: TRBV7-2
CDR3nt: TGTGCCAGCAGCTTAGTCCGAGATAGCAATCAGCCCCAGCATTTT
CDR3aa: CASSLVRDSNQPQHF

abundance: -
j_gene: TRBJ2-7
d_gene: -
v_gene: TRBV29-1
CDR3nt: TGCAGCGTTGAAGGCCAGGTCGGACGGTTGTACTTC
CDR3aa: CSVEGQVGRLYF

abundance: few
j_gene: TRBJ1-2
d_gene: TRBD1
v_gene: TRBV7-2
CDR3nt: TGTGCCAGCAGCTGGTACGGACAGGGGGAGTATGGCTACACCTTC
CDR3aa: CASSWYGQGEYGYTF

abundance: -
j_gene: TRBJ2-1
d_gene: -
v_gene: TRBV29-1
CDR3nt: TGCAGCGCCTCCGGACAGCTCGCCGGTCCCGAAATGTTCTTC
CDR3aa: CSASGQLAGPEMFF

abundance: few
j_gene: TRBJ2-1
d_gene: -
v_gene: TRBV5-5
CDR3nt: TGTGCCAGCAGCTTGGGTAGCGCCGCCTACAATGAGCAGTTCTTC
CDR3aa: CASSLGSAAYNEQFF

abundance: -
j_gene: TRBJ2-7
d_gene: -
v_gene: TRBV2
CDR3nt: TGTGCCAGCAGTGGTGACATGAGGGAGCAGTACTTC
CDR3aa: CASSGDMREQYF

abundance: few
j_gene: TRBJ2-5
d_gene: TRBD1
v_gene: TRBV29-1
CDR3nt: TGCAGCGTTATCCAGGACAGGGGTGAGACCCAGTACTTC
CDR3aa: CSVIQDRGETQYF

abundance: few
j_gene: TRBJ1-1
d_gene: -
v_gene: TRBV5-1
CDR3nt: TGCGCCAGCAGCGCCCAGACAGGACCTGAAGCTTTCTTT
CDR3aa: CASSAQTGPEAFF

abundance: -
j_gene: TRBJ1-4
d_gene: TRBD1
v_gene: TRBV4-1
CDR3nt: TGCGCCAGCAGCCAAGCCCCAGGGGGGGCGTGGAAACTGTTTTTT
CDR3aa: CASSQAPGGAWKLFF

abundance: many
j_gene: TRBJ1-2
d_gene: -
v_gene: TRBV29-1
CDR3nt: TGCAGCGTTGGGTCTGGTGCTGGCTACACCTTC
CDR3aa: CSVGSGAGYTF

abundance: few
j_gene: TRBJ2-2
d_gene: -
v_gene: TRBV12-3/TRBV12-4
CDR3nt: TGTGCCAGCAGTTCTCAGGTCACCGGGGAGCTGTTTTTT
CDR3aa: CASSSQVTGELFF

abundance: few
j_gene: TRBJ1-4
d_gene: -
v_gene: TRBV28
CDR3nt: TGTGCCAGCAGTGCCGGGGGTGCAACTAATGAAAAACTGTTTTTT
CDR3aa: CASSAGGATNEKLFF

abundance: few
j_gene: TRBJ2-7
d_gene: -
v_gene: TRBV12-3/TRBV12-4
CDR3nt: TGTGCCAGCAGTTTAAGCCACTACGAGCAGTACTTC
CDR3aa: CASSLSHYEQYF

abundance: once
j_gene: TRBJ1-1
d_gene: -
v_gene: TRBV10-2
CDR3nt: TGCGCCAGCAACACTCTCGGGGCGGGGAGTGAAGCTTTCTTT
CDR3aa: CASNTLGAGSEAFF

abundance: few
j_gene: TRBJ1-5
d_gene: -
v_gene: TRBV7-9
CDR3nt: TGTGCCAGCAGCCCCCCCGGACAGAGTAGCAATCAGCCCCAGCATTTT
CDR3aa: CASSPPGQSSNQPQHF

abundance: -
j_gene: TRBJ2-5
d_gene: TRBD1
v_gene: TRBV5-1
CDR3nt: TGCGCCAGCAGCTCCTTGACAGGGTTCCAAGAGACCCAGTACTTC
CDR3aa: CASSSLTGFQETQYF

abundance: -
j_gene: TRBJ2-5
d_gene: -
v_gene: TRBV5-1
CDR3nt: TGCGCCAGCAGCTTGGACGTAGCGCCCGGGGGGACCCAGTACTTC
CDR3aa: CASSLDVAPGGTQYF

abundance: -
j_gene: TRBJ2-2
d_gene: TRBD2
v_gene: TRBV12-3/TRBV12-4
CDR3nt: TGTGCCAGCAGCAAGACTAGCGGGTTTAGACCCGGGGAGCTGTTTTTT
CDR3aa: CASSKTSGFRPGELFF

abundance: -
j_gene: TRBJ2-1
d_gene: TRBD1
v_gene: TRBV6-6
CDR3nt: TGTGCCAGCGACAGGGGGCTCAATGAGCAGTTCTTC
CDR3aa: CASDRGLNEQFF

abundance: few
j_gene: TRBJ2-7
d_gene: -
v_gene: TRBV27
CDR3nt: TGTGCCAGCCGGGGGGAGGGGGTCGAGCAGTACTTC
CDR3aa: CASRGEGVEQYF

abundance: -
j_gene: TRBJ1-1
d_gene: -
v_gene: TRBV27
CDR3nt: TGTGCCAGCAGTTTTATCAGGACTACGGGCACTGAAGCTTTCTTT
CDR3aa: CASSFIRTTGTEAFF

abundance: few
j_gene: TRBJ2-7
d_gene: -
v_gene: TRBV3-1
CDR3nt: TGTGCCAGCAGCCAAGATATCCCGGGCTACGAGCAGTACTTC
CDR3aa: CASSQDIPGYEQYF

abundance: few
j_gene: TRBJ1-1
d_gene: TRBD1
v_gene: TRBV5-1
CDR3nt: TGCGCCAGCAGCTTGGACAGGGGGCAGGGGTTGAACACTGAAGCTTTCTTT
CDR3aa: CASSLDRGQGLNTEAFF

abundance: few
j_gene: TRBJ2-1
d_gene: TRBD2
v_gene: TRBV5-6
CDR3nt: TGTGCCAGCAGCTTTGCGACTAGCGGGAGATTTAATGAGCAGTTCTTC
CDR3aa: CASSFATSGRFNEQFF

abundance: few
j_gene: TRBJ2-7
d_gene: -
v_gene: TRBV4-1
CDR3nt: TGCGCCAGCAGCCAAGACGGGACTTACCCTTCCTACGAGCAGTACTTC
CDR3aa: CASSQDGTYPSYEQYF

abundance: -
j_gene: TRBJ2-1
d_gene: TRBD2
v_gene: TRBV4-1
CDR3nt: TGCGCCAGCAGGGAATCCGGGACTAGCGGGAGGAATGAGCAGTTCTTC
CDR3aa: CASRESGTSGRNEQFF

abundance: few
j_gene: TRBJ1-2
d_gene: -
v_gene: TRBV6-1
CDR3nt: TGTGCCAGCAGTGAAGCGAAATTTGACGCCTACTATGGCTACACCTTC
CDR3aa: CASSEAKFDAYYGYTF

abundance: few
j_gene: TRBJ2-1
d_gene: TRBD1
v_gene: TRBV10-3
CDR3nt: TGTGCCATCAGTGAGTCAGTAAACAGGGGCCCCTACAATGAGCAGTTCTTC
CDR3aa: CAISESVNRGPYNEQFF

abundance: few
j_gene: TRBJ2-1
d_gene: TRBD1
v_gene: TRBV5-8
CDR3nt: TGTGCCAGCGGCTTACAGGGGGATGAGCAGTTCTTC
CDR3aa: CASGLQGDEQFF

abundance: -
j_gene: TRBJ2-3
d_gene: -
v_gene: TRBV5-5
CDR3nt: TGTGCCAGCAGCAGGGGGGGGGACAGGATTCCAGATACGCAGTATTTT
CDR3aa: CASSRGGDRIPDTQYF

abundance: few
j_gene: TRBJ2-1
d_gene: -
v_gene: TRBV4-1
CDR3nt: TGCGCCAGCAGCCAAAGTACCAATGAGCAGTTCTTC
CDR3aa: CASSQSTNEQFF

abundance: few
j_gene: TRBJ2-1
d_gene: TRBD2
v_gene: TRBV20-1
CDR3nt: TGCAGTGCCCGAAAAAGCGGGAGCTACAATGAGCAGTTCTTC
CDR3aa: CSARKSGSYNEQFF

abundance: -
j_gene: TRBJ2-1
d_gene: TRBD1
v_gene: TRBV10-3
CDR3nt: TGTGCCATCAGCCCACAGGGGGCGATGGACAATGAGCAGTTCTTC
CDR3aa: CAISPQGAMDNEQFF

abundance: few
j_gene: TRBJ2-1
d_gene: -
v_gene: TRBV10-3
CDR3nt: TGTGCCATCAGTGAGCCGAGGAGTGAGCAGTTCTTC
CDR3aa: CAISEPRSEQFF

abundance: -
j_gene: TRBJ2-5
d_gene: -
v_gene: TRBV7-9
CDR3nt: TGTGCCAGCAGCTTCGGGACTGATACGCGGGAGACCCAGTACTTC
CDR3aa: CASSFGTDTRETQYF

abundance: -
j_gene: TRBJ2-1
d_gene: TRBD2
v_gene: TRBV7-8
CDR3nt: TGTGCCAGCAGCTCGATTTTAGCGGGAATATACAATGAGCAGTTCTTC
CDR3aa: CASSSILAGIYNEQFF

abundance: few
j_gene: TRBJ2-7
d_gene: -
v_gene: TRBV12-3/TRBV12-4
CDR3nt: TGTGCCAGCAGTCATTCGACTGCCCTCAACGAGCAGTACTTC
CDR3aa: CASSHSTALNEQYF

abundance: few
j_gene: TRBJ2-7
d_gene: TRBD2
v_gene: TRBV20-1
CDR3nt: TGCAGTGCTAGAGATCTACTAGCGGACACCTACGAGCAGTACTTC
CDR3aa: CSARDLLADTYEQYF

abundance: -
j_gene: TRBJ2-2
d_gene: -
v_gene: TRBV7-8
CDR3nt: TGTGCCAGCAGCTTCCGAGGGTCGGCCGGGGAGCTGTTTTTT
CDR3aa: CASSFRGSAGELFF

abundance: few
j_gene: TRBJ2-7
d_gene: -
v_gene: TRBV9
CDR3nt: TGTGCCAGCAGCGTAGGGCGCTCCTCCTACGAGCAGTACTTC
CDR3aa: CASSVGRSSYEQYF

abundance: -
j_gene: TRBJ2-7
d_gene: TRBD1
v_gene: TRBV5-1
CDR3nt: TGCGCCAGCAGCTTCACACCGGGACAGGCCATCCACGAGCAGTACTTC
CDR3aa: CASSFTPGQAIHEQYF

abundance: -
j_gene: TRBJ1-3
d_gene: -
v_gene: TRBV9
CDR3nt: TGTGCCAGCAGCGGCGGATTCTCTGGAAACACCATATATTTT
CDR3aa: CASSGGFSGNTIYF

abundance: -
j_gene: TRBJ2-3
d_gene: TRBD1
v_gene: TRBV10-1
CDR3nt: TGCGCCAGCAGTGAGGGCGGACAGGCCCTAAAGGATACGCAGTATTTT
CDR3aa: CASSEGGQALKDTQYF

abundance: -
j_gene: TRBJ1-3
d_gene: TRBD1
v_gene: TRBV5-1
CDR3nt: TGCGCCAGCAGCGTTACAGGGGGAAACGGACATTTT
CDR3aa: CASSVTGGNGHF

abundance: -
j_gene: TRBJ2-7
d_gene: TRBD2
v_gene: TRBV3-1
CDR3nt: TGTGCCGCGGGACTAGCGGGATACGAGCAGTACTTC
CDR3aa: CAAGLAGYEQYF

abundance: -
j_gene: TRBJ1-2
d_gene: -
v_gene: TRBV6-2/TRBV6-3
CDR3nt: TGTGCCAGCAATATCGGACAGAATGGCTACACCTTC
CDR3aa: CASNIGQNGYTF

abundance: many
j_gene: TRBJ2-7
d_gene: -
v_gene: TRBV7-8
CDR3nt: TGTGCCAGCGCCCTGGGGACCCTCACCTACGAGCAGTACTTC
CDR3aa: CASALGTLTYEQYF

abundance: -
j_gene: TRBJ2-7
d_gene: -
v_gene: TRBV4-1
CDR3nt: TGCGCCAGCAGCCAAGGCTCAGGGACATCCTACGAGCAGTACTTC
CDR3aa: CASSQGSGTSYEQYF

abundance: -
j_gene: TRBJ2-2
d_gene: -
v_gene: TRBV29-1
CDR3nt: TGCAGCGTTGGGGGTAGGGGCGGCACCGGGGAGCTGTTTTTT
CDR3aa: CSVGGRGGTGELFF

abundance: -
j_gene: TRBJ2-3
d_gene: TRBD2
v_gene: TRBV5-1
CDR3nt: TGCGCCAGCAGCTCGGCTAGCGGGTTTATAAAGAGCACAGATACGCAGTATTTT
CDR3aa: CASSSASGFIKSTDTQYF

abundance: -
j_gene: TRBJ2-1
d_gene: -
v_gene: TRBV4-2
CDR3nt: TGTGCCAGCAGCCAAGTTGGCCGGGCCTACAATGAGCAGTTCTTC
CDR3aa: CASSQVGRAYNEQFF

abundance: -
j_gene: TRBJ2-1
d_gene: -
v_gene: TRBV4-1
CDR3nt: TGCGCCAGCAGCCAAGTAGGGCACTCCTACAATGAGCAGTTCTTC
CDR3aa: CASSQVGHSYNEQFF

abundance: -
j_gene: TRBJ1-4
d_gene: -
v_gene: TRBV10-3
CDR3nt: TGTGCCATCAGCGATGGGACACAGGATTCGAAACTGTTTTTT
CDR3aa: CAISDGTQDSKLFF

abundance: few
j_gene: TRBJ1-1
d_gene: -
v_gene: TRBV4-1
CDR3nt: TGCGCCAGCAGCCAAGTTGATCCGGTAAACACTGAAGCTTTCTTT
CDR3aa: CASSQVDPVNTEAFF